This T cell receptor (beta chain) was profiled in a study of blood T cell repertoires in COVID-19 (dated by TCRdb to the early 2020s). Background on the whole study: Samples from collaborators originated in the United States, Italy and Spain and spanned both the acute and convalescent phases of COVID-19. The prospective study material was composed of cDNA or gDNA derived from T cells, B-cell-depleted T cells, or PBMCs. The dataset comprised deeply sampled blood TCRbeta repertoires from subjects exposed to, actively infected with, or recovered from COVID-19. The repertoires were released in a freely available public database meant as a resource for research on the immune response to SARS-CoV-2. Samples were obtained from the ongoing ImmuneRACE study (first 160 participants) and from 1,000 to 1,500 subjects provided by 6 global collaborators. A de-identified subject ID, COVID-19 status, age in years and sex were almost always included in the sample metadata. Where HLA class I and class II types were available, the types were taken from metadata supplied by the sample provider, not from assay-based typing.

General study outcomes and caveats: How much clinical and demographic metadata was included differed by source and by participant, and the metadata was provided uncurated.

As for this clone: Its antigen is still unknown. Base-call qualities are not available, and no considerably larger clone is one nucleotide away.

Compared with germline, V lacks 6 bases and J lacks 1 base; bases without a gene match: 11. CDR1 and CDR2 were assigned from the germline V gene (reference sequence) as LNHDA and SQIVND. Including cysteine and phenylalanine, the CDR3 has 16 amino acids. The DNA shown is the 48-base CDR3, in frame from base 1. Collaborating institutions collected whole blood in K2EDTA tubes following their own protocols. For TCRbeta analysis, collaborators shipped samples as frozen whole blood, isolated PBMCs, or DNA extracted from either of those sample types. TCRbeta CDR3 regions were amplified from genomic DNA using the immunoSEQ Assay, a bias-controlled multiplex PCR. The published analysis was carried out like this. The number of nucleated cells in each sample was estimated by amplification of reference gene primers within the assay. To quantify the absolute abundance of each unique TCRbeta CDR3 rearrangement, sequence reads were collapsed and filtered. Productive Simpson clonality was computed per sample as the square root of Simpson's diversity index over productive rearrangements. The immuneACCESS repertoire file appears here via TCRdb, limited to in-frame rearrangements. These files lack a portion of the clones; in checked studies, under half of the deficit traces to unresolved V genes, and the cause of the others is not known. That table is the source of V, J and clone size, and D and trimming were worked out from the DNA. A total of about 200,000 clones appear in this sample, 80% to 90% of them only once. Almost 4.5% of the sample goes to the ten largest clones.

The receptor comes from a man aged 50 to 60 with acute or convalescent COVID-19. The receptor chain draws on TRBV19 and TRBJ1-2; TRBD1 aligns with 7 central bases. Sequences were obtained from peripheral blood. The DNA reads TGTGCCAGTAGGAGGGGCGGGACAGCCAATAACTATGGCTACACCTTC. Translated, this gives CASRRGGTANNYGYTF. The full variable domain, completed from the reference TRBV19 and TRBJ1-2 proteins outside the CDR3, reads DGGITQSPKYLFRKEGQNVTLSCEQNLNHDAMYWYRQDPGQGLRLIYYSQIVNDFQKGDIAEGYSVSREKKESFPLTVTSAQKNPTAFYLCASRRGGTANNYGYTFGSGTRLTVV.